The rows below give T cell receptor beta chains drawn from one sample of a study of shared clonotypes between healthy human individuals. The method was immunoSEQ multiplex PCR; TCRdb's version includes in-frame clones alone and lacks a portion of them. The sample has hundreds of thousands of clones, 73% seen once. The sample consisted of memory CD4+ T cells sorted from blood. The receptors derive from a woman in her twenties or thirties in good health. Each CDR3 is given with its conserved first and last residue. Fields, in order: D gene, clone size, V gene, J gene, CDR3 DNA, CDR3 protein. A D gene is named only where the DNA matches it firmly. Clone size is stated in some rows and not others, as once, few, many or a class when expanded.

d_gene: NA; abundance: NA; v_gene: TRBV4-1; j_gene: TRBJ2-1; CDR3nt: TGCGCCAGCAGCCAAGTTATGCGTGTATCGGGTGAGCAGTTCTTC; CDR3aa: CASSQVMRVSGEQFF
d_gene: TRBD1; abundance: NA; v_gene: TRBV2; j_gene: TRBJ1-5; CDR3nt: TGTGCCAGCAACGGACAGGGTAAACAGCCCCAGCATTTT; CDR3aa: CASNGQGKQPQHF
d_gene: TRBD1; abundance: NA; v_gene: TRBV28; j_gene: TRBJ1-2; CDR3nt: TGTGCCAGCAGCCTAGACGGGACAGGGATTAACTATGGCTACACCTTC; CDR3aa: CASSLDGTGINYGYTF
d_gene: NA; abundance: NA; v_gene: TRBV6-6; j_gene: TRBJ2-2; CDR3nt: TGTGCCAGCAGTTTGGGTTGGCTCGGGGAGCTGTTTTTT; CDR3aa: CASSLGWLGELFF
d_gene: TRBD1; abundance: NA; v_gene: TRBV27; j_gene: TRBJ2-6; CDR3nt: TGTGCCAGCAGTCCGGGACAGGGGGCTAAGGGGGCCAACGTCCTGACTTTC; CDR3aa: CASSPGQGAKGANVLTF
d_gene: NA; abundance: once; v_gene: TRBV5-1; j_gene: TRBJ1-1; CDR3nt: TGCGCCAGCAGCTTTTCATCCGGGACGGGTAACACTGAAGCTTTCTTT; CDR3aa: CASSFSSGTGNTEAFF
d_gene: TRBD1; abundance: few; v_gene: TRBV5-1; j_gene: TRBJ2-7; CDR3nt: TGCGCCAGCAGCGGACAGGGTAGAAGAACTAGTAACGAGCAGTACTTC; CDR3aa: CASSGQGRRTSNEQYF
d_gene: NA; abundance: NA; v_gene: TRBV5-1; j_gene: TRBJ1-1; CDR3nt: TGCGCCAGCAGCCCACAGGGAAGGGCTTCGGGGAACACTGAAGCTTTCTTT; CDR3aa: CASSPQGRASGNTEAFF
d_gene: NA; abundance: NA; v_gene: TRBV25-1; j_gene: TRBJ2-1; CDR3nt: TGTGCCAGCAGTCCAGGCCGGTCGGACAATGAGCAGTTCTTC; CDR3aa: CASSPGRSDNEQFF
d_gene: NA; abundance: NA; v_gene: TRBV27; j_gene: TRBJ1-2; CDR3nt: TGTGCCAGCAGTTTACGGGGAGGGTCTGGCTACACCTTC; CDR3aa: CASSLRGGSGYTF
d_gene: NA; abundance: NA; v_gene: TRBV19; j_gene: TRBJ1-2; CDR3nt: TGTGCCAGTAGTATCTTACAGGGCTATGGCTACACCTTC; CDR3aa: CASSILQGYGYTF
d_gene: NA; abundance: NA; v_gene: TRBV25-1; j_gene: TRBJ1-3; CDR3nt: TGTGCCAGCAGTGAATCGGGGGGTTCTGGAAACACCATATATTTT; CDR3aa: CASSESGGSGNTIYF
d_gene: TRBD1; abundance: NA; v_gene: TRBV7-8; j_gene: TRBJ1-5; CDR3nt: TGTGCCAGCAGCGCAACAGGGGTTAGTTATCAGCCCCAGCATTTT; CDR3aa: CASSATGVSYQPQHF
d_gene: TRBD1; abundance: few; v_gene: TRBV5-1; j_gene: TRBJ2-5; CDR3nt: TGCGCCAGCAGCTTGGGTCAGGGGGCAGAGACCCAGTACTTC; CDR3aa: CASSLGQGAETQYF
d_gene: NA; abundance: NA; v_gene: TRBV5-1; j_gene: TRBJ1-2; CDR3nt: TGCGCCAGCAGCTTGGCCACCGGGGGCAACTATGGCTACACCTTC; CDR3aa: CASSLATGGNYGYTF
d_gene: NA; abundance: once; v_gene: TRBV7-6; j_gene: TRBJ2-5; CDR3nt: TGTGCCAGCAGCAGAGGGGACGCGTGGGGGGAGACCCAGTACTTC; CDR3aa: CASSRGDAWGETQYF
d_gene: NA; abundance: NA; v_gene: TRBV5-1; j_gene: TRBJ2-7; CDR3nt: TGCGCCAGCAGCTCCGGCGTGCCTTCCTACGAGCAGTACTTC; CDR3aa: CASSSGVPSYEQYF
d_gene: NA; abundance: NA; v_gene: TRBV7-2; j_gene: TRBJ2-2; CDR3nt: TGTGCCAGCAGCTTTTATCAGCGGGACACCGGGGAGCTGTTTTTT; CDR3aa: CASSFYQRDTGELFF
d_gene: TRBD2; abundance: NA; v_gene: TRBV9; j_gene: TRBJ2-7; CDR3nt: TGTGCCAGCAGCGTAGGTGCTAGCGGGACCTACGAGCAGTACTTC; CDR3aa: CASSVGASGTYEQYF
d_gene: TRBD1; abundance: NA; v_gene: TRBV7-3; j_gene: TRBJ1-1; CDR3nt: TGTGCCAGCAGCTTATCAGGGGGCGCTGACACTGAAGCTTTCTTT; CDR3aa: CASSLSGGADTEAFF
d_gene: NA; abundance: NA; v_gene: TRBV19; j_gene: TRBJ1-4; CDR3nt: TGTGCCAGTAGTACCCGGACAGTGGAATTT; CDR3aa: CASSTRTVEF
d_gene: NA; abundance: NA; v_gene: TRBV7-2; j_gene: TRBJ1-5; CDR3nt: TGTGCCAGCAGCTTAGTTGGACGGTTAAATCAGCCCCAGCATTTT; CDR3aa: CASSLVGRLNQPQHF
d_gene: NA; abundance: NA; v_gene: TRBV28; j_gene: TRBJ1-4; CDR3nt: TGTGCCAGCAGTTCCAATTCAAATGAAAAACTGTTTTTT; CDR3aa: CASSSNSNEKLFF
d_gene: NA; abundance: NA; v_gene: TRBV7-9; j_gene: TRBJ2-5; CDR3nt: TGTGCCAGCAGCCATGGAGGATCGGCTCTTGGGAAGACCCAGTACTTC; CDR3aa: CASSHGGSALGKTQYF
d_gene: NA; abundance: NA; v_gene: TRBV10-3; j_gene: TRBJ1-1; CDR3nt: TGTGCCATCAGTGTGTCGTCGATGAACACTGAAGCTTTCTTT; CDR3aa: CAISVSSMNTEAFF
d_gene: TRBD1; abundance: NA; v_gene: TRBV5-1; j_gene: TRBJ1-4; CDR3nt: TGCGCCAGCAGCGGACAGGTGAATGAAAAACTGTTTTTT; CDR3aa: CASSGQVNEKLFF
d_gene: NA; abundance: NA; v_gene: TRBV10-1; j_gene: TRBJ2-7; CDR3nt: TGCGCCAGCAGCAAGACGGACGGAAGCTACGAGCAGTACTTC; CDR3aa: CASSKTDGSYEQYF
d_gene: NA; abundance: many; v_gene: TRBV2; j_gene: TRBJ2-3; CDR3nt: TGTGCCGGGCGTCGGGGCACCACAGATACGCAGTATTTT; CDR3aa: CAGRRGTTDTQYF
d_gene: TRBD1; abundance: NA; v_gene: TRBV25-1; j_gene: TRBJ1-2; CDR3nt: TGTGCCAGCAGTGAGAGGAGGACAGGGGCGATTGATGGCTACACCTTC; CDR3aa: CASSERRTGAIDGYTF
d_gene: TRBD1; abundance: NA; v_gene: TRBV18; j_gene: TRBJ2-5; CDR3nt: TGTGCCAGCTCACGAGGACAGGGGGGAGAGACCCAGTACTTC; CDR3aa: CASSRGQGGETQYF
d_gene: NA; abundance: many; v_gene: TRBV5-4; j_gene: TRBJ1-2; CDR3nt: TGTGCCAGCAGCGCCGGGGGCCAATCTAACTATGGCTACACCTTC; CDR3aa: CASSAGGQSNYGYTF
d_gene: NA; abundance: NA; v_gene: TRBV6-5; j_gene: TRBJ2-3; CDR3nt: TGTGCCAGCCGAATCTCCGGGAGCACAGATACGCAGTATTTT; CDR3aa: CASRISGSTDTQYF
d_gene: NA; abundance: NA; v_gene: TRBV30; j_gene: TRBJ1-2; CDR3nt: TGTGCCTGGAGTGCTCGGACAGCCTATGGCTACACCTTC; CDR3aa: CAWSARTAYGYTF
d_gene: TRBD1; abundance: NA; v_gene: TRBV5-1; j_gene: TRBJ1-1; CDR3nt: TGCGCCAGCAGCCCGGACAGGGCTATGAACACTGAAGCTTTCTTT; CDR3aa: CASSPDRAMNTEAFF
d_gene: NA; abundance: NA; v_gene: TRBV18; j_gene: TRBJ2-7; CDR3nt: TGTGCCAGCCGACAGGCCCCCTACGAGCAGTACTTC; CDR3aa: CASRQAPYEQYF
d_gene: NA; abundance: NA; v_gene: TRBV6-5; j_gene: TRBJ2-3; CDR3nt: TGTGCCAGCAGTTACCGCCATTTAAATACGCAGTATTTT; CDR3aa: CASSYRHLNTQYF
d_gene: TRBD1; abundance: few; v_gene: TRBV2; j_gene: TRBJ1-1; CDR3nt: TGTGCCAGCAGCACACGACAGGGGATCACTGAAGCTTTCTTT; CDR3aa: CASSTRQGITEAFF
d_gene: TRBD2; abundance: NA; v_gene: TRBV30; j_gene: TRBJ2-1; CDR3nt: TGTGCCTGGAGCGCGGGAGCTAGCAATGAGCAGTTCTTC; CDR3aa: CAWSAGASNEQFF
d_gene: NA; abundance: NA; v_gene: TRBV4-1; j_gene: TRBJ2-5; CDR3nt: TGCGCCAGCAGCCAGGGGACTGGAGGGGGTCGAGAGACCCAGTACTTC; CDR3aa: CASSQGTGGGRETQYF
d_gene: TRBD1; abundance: NA; v_gene: TRBV2; j_gene: TRBJ1-2; CDR3nt: TGTGCCAGCAGTGATCAGGCAGGGGGGAGCGAAGGCTACACCTTC; CDR3aa: CASSDQAGGSEGYTF
d_gene: TRBD1; abundance: once; v_gene: TRBV6-1; j_gene: TRBJ2-5; CDR3nt: TGTGCCAGCAGAGAAAGGAGGACAGGGCGGGGAGAGACCCAGTACTTC; CDR3aa: CASRERRTGRGETQYF
d_gene: NA; abundance: NA; v_gene: TRBV11-3; j_gene: TRBJ2-3; CDR3nt: TGTGCCAGCAGCTTAATAAGTACAGATACGCAGTATTTT; CDR3aa: CASSLISTDTQYF
d_gene: NA; abundance: NA; v_gene: TRBV28; j_gene: TRBJ1-4; CDR3nt: TGTGCCAGCAGTTTATGGCCAGCAACTAATGAAAAACTGTTTTTT; CDR3aa: CASSLWPATNEKLFF
d_gene: NA; abundance: NA; v_gene: TRBV11-1; j_gene: TRBJ2-7; CDR3nt: TGTGCCAGCAGCCCAGGATCAGAAAGCTACGAGCAGTACTTC; CDR3aa: CASSPGSESYEQYF
d_gene: TRBD1; abundance: NA; v_gene: TRBV7-9; j_gene: TRBJ1-5; CDR3nt: TGTGCCAGCAGCTTAGGTCGGGCAGGGGGAGATCAGCCCCAGCATTTT; CDR3aa: CASSLGRAGGDQPQHF